This TCR beta chain was profiled in a study of blood T cell repertoires in COVID-19. Study details: Sources were T cells, B-cell-depleted T cells, or PBMCs; the material itself was cDNA or gDNA.

Original processing methods: The assay estimated nucleated cells by amplifying reference gene primers. Some clones are missing from TCRdb's copy, which holds only in-frame ones; the method was immunoSEQ multiplex PCR. V, J and clone size are those of that table, while D and trimming were read from the DNA. The sample has approximately 240,000 clones; approximately 91% are singletons. The CDR3 covers 14 residues. The ends lost 5 bases at V and 3 bases at J; junction bases unmatched: 0. CDR1 is KGHDR and CDR2 is SFDVKD in the germline V gene. Sequencing was performed on peripheral blood. The clonotype comes from a woman aged 35 to 49 who had recovered from COVID-19. The J gene is TRBJ2-2, the V gene TRBV24-1; 9 bases agree with TRBD2. The CDR3 nucleotides read TGTGCCACCAGTGGACTAGCGGACACCGGGGAGCTGTTTTTT. It codes for CATSGLADTGELFF.